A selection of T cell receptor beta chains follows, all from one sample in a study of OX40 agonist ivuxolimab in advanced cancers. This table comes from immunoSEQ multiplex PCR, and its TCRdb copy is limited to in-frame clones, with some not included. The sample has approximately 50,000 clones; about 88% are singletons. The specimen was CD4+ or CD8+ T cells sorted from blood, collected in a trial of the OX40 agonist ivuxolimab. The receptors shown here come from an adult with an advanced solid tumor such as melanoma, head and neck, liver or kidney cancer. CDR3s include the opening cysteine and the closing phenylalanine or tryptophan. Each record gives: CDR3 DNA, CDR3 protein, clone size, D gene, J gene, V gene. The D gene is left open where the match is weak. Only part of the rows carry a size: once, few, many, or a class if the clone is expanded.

CDR3 DNA: TGTGCCAGCAGTTTAAGTGGCAACACCATATATTTT; CDR3 protein: CASSLSGNTIYF; clone size: -; D gene: -; J gene: TRBJ1-3; V gene: TRBV28
CDR3 DNA: TGTGCCAGCAGCGGGGGACAGGGCTATGGCTACACCTTC; CDR3 protein: CASSGGQGYGYTF; clone size: -; D gene: TRBD1; J gene: TRBJ1-2; V gene: TRBV9
CDR3 DNA: TGTGCCAGCACCCTGGACTGGCCCACCGGGGAGCTGTTTTTT; CDR3 protein: CASTLDWPTGELFF; clone size: -; D gene: -; J gene: TRBJ2-2; V gene: TRBV7-2
CDR3 DNA: TGCGCCAGCAGCCCCGACAGGACGTTCTATGGCTACACCTTC; CDR3 protein: CASSPDRTFYGYTF; clone size: -; D gene: -; J gene: TRBJ1-2; V gene: TRBV5-1
CDR3 DNA: TGCGCCAGCAGCCTGCAACTAGCGGGGGGGCTAGATGAGCAGTTCTTC; CDR3 protein: CASSLQLAGGLDEQFF; clone size: -; D gene: TRBD2; J gene: TRBJ2-1; V gene: TRBV4-3
CDR3 DNA: TGCGCCAGCAGCCCCGGGGGACTAGCGGGGGCCCTTTCTGCAGAGCAGTTCTTC; CDR3 protein: CASSPGGLAGALSAEQFF; clone size: -; D gene: TRBD2; J gene: TRBJ2-1; V gene: TRBV5-1
CDR3 DNA: TGTGCCAGCAGCCCAGGGACGGCCGAAGCTTTCTTT; CDR3 protein: CASSPGTAEAFF; clone size: -; D gene: -; J gene: TRBJ1-1; V gene: TRBV11-2
CDR3 DNA: TGTGCCTGGGCGGGGGGGCCTGCAGATACGCAGTATTTT; CDR3 protein: CAWAGGPADTQYF; clone size: -; D gene: TRBD2; J gene: TRBJ2-3; V gene: TRBV30
CDR3 DNA: TGCGCCAGCAGCCAAGGGGGGCCTAGGGAAAAACTGTTTTTT; CDR3 protein: CASSQGGPREKLFF; clone size: -; D gene: -; J gene: TRBJ1-4; V gene: TRBV4-3
CDR3 DNA: TGTGCCAGCACCCCGACACTCATGAACACTGAAGCTTTCTTT; CDR3 protein: CASTPTLMNTEAFF; clone size: -; D gene: -; J gene: TRBJ1-1; V gene: TRBV25-1
CDR3 DNA: TGCGCCAGCAGCCAGTCCCTAGGCTATGGTGAGACCCAGTACTTC; CDR3 protein: CASSQSLGYGETQYF; clone size: -; D gene: -; J gene: TRBJ2-5; V gene: TRBV4-1
CDR3 DNA: TGCGCCAGCAGTGAGGAGGCAGACTACGAGCAGTACTTC; CDR3 protein: CASSEEADYEQYF; clone size: -; D gene: -; J gene: TRBJ2-7; V gene: TRBV10-2
CDR3 DNA: TGCGCCAGCAGCCCACGGGCGAGCGGGGGCTCCTACGAGCAGTACTTC; CDR3 protein: CASSPRASGGSYEQYF; clone size: -; D gene: TRBD2; J gene: TRBJ2-7; V gene: TRBV4-3
CDR3 DNA: TGTGCCAGCAGCACCAGCGGCTACGAGCAGTACTTC; CDR3 protein: CASSTSGYEQYF; clone size: few; D gene: -; J gene: TRBJ2-7; V gene: TRBV5-4
CDR3 DNA: TGTGCCAGCAGCCCCCCCCGGACAGGGAATTACGAGCAGTACTTC; CDR3 protein: CASSPPRTGNYEQYF; clone size: -; D gene: TRBD1; J gene: TRBJ2-7; V gene: TRBV7-9
CDR3 DNA: TGTGCCAGTACCGCCACCGGGGCCTACGAGCAGTACTTC; CDR3 protein: CASTATGAYEQYF; clone size: -; D gene: -; J gene: TRBJ2-7; V gene: TRBV19
CDR3 DNA: TGTGCCAGCTCACCACTAAGGGGTTTCTACGAGCAGTACTTC; CDR3 protein: CASSPLRGFYEQYF; clone size: -; D gene: -; J gene: TRBJ2-7; V gene: TRBV18
CDR3 DNA: TGTGCCAGCAGTGCCGGGGCCTCGCCTGCATACGAGCAGTACTTC; CDR3 protein: CASSAGASPAYEQYF; clone size: -; D gene: -; J gene: TRBJ2-7; V gene: TRBV2
CDR3 DNA: TGTGCCAGCAGCTTCAGGGAAACCTACGAGCAGTACTTC; CDR3 protein: CASSFRETYEQYF; clone size: -; D gene: -; J gene: TRBJ2-7; V gene: TRBV11-2
CDR3 DNA: TGCGCCAGCAGCCTACTGTTTGGGAGTCTTAACTCTGGGGCCAACGTCCTGACTTTC; CDR3 protein: CASSLLFGSLNSGANVLTF; clone size: -; D gene: -; J gene: TRBJ2-6; V gene: TRBV4-1
CDR3 DNA: TGCGCCAGCAGCCAAGAAGGGATACAAAATTCACCCCTCCACTTT; CDR3 protein: CASSQEGIQNSPLHF; clone size: -; D gene: -; J gene: TRBJ1-6; V gene: TRBV4-1
CDR3 DNA: TGTGCCAGCAGTCCCAGGGGGAACACTGAAGCTTTCTTT; CDR3 protein: CASSPRGNTEAFF; clone size: -; D gene: -; J gene: TRBJ1-1; V gene: TRBV27